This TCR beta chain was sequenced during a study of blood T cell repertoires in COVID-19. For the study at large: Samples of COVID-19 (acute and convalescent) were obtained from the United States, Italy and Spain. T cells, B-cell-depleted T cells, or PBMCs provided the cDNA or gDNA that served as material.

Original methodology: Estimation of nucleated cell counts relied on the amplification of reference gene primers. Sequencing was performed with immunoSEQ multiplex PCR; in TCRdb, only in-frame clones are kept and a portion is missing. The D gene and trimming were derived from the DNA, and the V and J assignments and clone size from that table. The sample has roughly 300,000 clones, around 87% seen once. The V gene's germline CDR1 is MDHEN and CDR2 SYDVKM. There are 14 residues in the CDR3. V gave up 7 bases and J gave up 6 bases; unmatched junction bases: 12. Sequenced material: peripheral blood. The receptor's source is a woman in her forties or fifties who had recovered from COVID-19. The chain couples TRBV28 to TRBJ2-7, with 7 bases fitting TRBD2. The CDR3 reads CASMAGAQGREQYF. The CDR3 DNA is TGTGCCAGCATGGCGGGAGCCCAGGGTCGCGAGCAGTACTTC.